Listed below are T cell receptor beta chains from one sample, sequenced in a study of shared clonotypes between healthy human individuals. Clones were read by immunoSEQ multiplex PCR, and TCRdb kept only the in-frame ones, dropping some. Altogether about 690,000 clones are present, about nine tenths being singletons, with the ten largest covering roughly 36%. Sequencing used memory CD8+ T cells from PBMCs. The receptors here all came from a young man in good health. Some clones in this sample may be carry-over from other donors' samples. Both conserved end residues are part of each CDR3. A D gene is named only where the DNA matches it firmly. Not every row has a clone size; where given, it reads once, few, many or a size class.

v_call	clone_size	j_call	d_call	cdr3_nt	cdr3_aa
TRBV15	-	TRBJ1-2	TRBD1	TGTGCCACCAGCAGTAACAGGGGTCCCCACTATGGCTACACCTTC	CATSSNRGPHYGYTF
TRBV28	-	TRBJ1-2	TRBD1	TGTGCCAGCAGTGAAGACAGGGCGGCTAACTATGGCTACACCTTC	CASSEDRAANYGYTF
TRBV7-9	few	TRBJ1-1	TRBD1	TGTGCCAGCAGCTTGGACCGGGACAGAAGGACCCGAGGTGAAGCTTTCTTT	CASSLDRDRRTRGEAFF
TRBV9	-	TRBJ2-7	TRBD2	TGTGCCAGCAGCCGGGGCGGGAGCTACGAGCAGTACTTC	CASSRGGSYEQYF
TRBV7-6	-	TRBJ2-7	TRBD2	TGTGCCAGCAGCCCGTACGCCGGGACTAGGGACTACGAGCAGTACTTC	CASSPYAGTRDYEQYF
TRBV5-8	-	TRBJ1-1	-	TGTGCCAGCAGCTTGGGGACCGGGACGGATGAAGCTTTCTTT	CASSLGTGTDEAFF
TRBV27	-	TRBJ2-7	-	TGTGCCAGCGGCGACCTTTCCTACGAGCAGTACTTC	CASGDLSYEQYF
TRBV9	once	TRBJ2-3	-	TGTGCCAGCAGCGTGGGGGGAGATACGCAGTATTTT	CASSVGGDTQYF
TRBV9	-	TRBJ2-3	TRBD1	TGTGCCAGCAGCGTGGACAGGGCATTGGCAGATACGCAGTATTTT	CASSVDRALADTQYF
TRBV29-1	once	TRBJ2-2	-	TGCAGCGTCTTTTCGGGCGGGGAGCTGTTTTTT	CSVFSGGELFF
TRBV10-3	once	TRBJ2-3	TRBD2	TGTGCCATCAGCGGACTAGCGGGAGCAGATACGCAGTATTTT	CAISGLAGADTQYF
TRBV7-9	-	TRBJ2-7	-	TGTGCCAGCAGCTTTTACGGGTCCGGGGAGCAGTACTTC	CASSFYGSGEQYF
TRBV9	once	TRBJ1-1	-	TGTGCCAGCAGCCCAGCGGGTGTATTGGGTGGGAGAACTGAAGCTTTCTTT	CASSPAGVLGGRTEAFF
TRBV9	-	TRBJ2-1	-	TGTGCCAGCAGCCTCCCGAGCAATGAGCAGTTCTTC	CASSLPSNEQFF